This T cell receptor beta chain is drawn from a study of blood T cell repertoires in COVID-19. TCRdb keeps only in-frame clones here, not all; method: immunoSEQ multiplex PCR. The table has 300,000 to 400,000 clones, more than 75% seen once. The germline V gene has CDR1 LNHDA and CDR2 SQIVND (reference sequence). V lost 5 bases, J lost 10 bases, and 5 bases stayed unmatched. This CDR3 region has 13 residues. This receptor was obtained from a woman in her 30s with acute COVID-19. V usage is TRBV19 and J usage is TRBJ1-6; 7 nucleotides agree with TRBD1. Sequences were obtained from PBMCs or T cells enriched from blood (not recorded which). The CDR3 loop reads CASSLRGESPLHF. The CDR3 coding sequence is TGTGCCAGTAGTCTCAGGGGGGAATCACCCCTCCACTTT.